The subject of this entry is one T cell receptor beta chain. No antigen is known for it. Using immunoSEQ multiplex PCR, the repertoire was profiled, and TCRdb retains in-frame clones only, with some absent. The sample shows about 160,000 clones, 80% to 95% of them seen only once. This sample is part of a study of T cell responses to AZD1222 COVID-19 vaccine. Study findings and constraints: In the spike-specific TCR repertoire, nearly half reportedly target unmutated variant regions. Increased Spike-specific TCR breadth and depth were observed after two AZD1222 doses. White British people made up most donors, females outnumbered males, and clonal diversity was possibly underestimated.

V was pared by 3 bases and J by 1 base, with 10 bases between. Germline V gene sequence: CDR1 SGHNT, CDR2 YYREEE (reference sequence). CDR3 length: 14 residues. The source is an adult who received the AZD1222 COVID-19 vaccine. This chain uses TRBV5-4 with TRBJ1-1; the D gene is possibly TRBD1 (6 bases). The sample in question was peripheral blood, obtained 28 days after the second AZD1222 dose. The CDR3 reads CASSSGQKNTEAFF. CDR3 nucleotide sequence: TGTGCCAGCAGCTCCGGACAGAAGAACACTGAAGCTTTCTTT.